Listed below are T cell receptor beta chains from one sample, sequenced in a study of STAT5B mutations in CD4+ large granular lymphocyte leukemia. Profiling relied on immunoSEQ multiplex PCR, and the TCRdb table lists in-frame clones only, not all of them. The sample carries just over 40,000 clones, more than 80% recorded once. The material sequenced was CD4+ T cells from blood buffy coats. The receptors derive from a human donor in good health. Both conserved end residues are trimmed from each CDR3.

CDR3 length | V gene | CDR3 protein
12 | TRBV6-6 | ASKIRDGTYEQY
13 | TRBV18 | ASSATSGMADTQY
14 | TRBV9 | ASSRQGPGISDTQY
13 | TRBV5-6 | ASSLGLDTNYGYT
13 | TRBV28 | ASSSTSGILDEQF
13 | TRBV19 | ASSIGGPLNQPQH
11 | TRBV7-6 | ASSLSGQRTQY
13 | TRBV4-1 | ASSQVGGRADEQY
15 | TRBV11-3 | ASSQHNRGGGDNEQF
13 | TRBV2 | ASRGTGSTNEKLF
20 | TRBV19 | ASSPDPTGGSGRPPRRETQY
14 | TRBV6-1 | ASSDPGLVRGETQY
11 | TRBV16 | ASSQGLKETQY
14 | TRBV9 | ASSVGVGGSGNTIY